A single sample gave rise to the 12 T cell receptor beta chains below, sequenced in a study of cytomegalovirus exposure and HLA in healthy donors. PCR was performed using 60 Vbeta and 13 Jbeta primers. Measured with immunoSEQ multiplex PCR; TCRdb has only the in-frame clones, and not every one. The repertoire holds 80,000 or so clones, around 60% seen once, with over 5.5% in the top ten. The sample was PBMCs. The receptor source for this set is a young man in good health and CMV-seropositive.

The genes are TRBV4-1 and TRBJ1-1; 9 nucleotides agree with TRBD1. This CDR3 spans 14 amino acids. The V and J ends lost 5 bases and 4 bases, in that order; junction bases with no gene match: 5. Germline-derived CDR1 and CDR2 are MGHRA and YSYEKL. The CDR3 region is CASSSRTGATEAFF. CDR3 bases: TGCGCCAGCAGCTCGCGGACAGGGGCCACTGAAGCTTTCTTT.

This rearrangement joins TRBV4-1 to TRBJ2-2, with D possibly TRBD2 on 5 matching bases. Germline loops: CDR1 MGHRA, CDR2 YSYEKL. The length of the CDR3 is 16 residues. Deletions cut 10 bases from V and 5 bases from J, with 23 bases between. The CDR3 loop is CATGSSGLAVTGELFF. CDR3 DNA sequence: TGCGCCACCGGATCCTCCGGGCTAGCAGTGACCGGGGAGCTGTTTTTT.

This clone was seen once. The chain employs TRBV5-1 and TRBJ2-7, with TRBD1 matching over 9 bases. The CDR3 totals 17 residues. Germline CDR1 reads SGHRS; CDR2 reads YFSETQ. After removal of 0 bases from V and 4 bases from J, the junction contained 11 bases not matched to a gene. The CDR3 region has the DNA TGCGCCAGCAGCTTGGTAAGCGGCGGACAGGGGTTGTACGAGCAGTACTTC. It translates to CASSLVSGGQGLYEQYF.

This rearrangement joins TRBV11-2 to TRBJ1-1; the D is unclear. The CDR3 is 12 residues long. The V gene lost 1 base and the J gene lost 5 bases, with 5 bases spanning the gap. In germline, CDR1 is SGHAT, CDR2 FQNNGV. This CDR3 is CASSLAGTEAFF. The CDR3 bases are TGTGCCAGCAGCTTAGCAGGTACTGAAGCTTTCTTT.

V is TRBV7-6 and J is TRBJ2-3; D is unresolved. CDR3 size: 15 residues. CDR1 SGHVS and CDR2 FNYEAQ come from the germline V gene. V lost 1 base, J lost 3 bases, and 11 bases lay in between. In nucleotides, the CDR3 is TGTGCCAGCAGCTTAGACGTAGCTTGGACAGATACGCAGTATTTT. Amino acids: CASSLDVAWTDTQYF.

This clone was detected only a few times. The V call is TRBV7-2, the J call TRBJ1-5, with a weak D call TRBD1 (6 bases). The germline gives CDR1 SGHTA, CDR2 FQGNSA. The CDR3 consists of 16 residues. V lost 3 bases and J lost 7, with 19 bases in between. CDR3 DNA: TGTGCCAGCAGCTTGGACAGAAATGTGGGAGTCCAGCCCCAGCATTTT. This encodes CASSLDRNVGVQPQHF.

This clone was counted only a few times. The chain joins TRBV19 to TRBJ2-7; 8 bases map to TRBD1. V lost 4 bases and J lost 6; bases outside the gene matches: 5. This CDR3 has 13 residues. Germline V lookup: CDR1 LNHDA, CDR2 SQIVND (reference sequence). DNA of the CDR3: TGTGCCAGTAGTACCGGACAGGGTTCCGAGCAGTACTTC. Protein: CASSTGQGSEQYF.

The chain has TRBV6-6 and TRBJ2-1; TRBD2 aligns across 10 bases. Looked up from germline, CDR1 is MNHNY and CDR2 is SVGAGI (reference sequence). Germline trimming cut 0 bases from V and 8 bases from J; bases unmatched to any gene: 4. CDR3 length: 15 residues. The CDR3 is CASSYSTSGPHEQFF. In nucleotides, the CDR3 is TGTGCCAGCAGTTACTCGACTAGCGGGCCGCATGAGCAGTTCTTC.

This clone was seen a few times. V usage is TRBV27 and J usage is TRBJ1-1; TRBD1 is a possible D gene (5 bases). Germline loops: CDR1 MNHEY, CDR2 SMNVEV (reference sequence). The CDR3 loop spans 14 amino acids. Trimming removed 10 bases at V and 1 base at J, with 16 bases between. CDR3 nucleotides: TGTGCCAACTTTCGGGGGGAAGGGAACACTGAAGCTTTCTTT. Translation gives CANFRGEGNTEAFF.

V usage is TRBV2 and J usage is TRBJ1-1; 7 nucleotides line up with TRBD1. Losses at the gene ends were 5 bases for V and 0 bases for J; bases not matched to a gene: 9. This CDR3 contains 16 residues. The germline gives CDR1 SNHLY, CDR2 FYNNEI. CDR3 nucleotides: TGTGCCAGCAGTCGACAGGGTCACCTCATGAACACTGAAGCTTTCTTT. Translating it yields CASSRQGHLMNTEAFF.

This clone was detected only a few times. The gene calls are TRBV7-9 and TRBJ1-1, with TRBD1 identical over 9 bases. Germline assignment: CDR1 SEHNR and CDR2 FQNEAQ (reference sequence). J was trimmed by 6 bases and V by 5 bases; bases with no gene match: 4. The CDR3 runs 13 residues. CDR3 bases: TGTGCCAGCAGCCTGGACAGGGGCGCTGAAGCTTTCTTT. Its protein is CASSLDRGAEAFF.

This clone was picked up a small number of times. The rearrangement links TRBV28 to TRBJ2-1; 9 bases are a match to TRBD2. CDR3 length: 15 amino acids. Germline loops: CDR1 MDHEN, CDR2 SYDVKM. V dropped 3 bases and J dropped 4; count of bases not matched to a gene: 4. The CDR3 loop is CASSFWTSVYNEQFF. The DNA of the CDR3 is TGTGCCAGCAGTTTTTGGACTAGCGTGTACAATGAGCAGTTCTTC. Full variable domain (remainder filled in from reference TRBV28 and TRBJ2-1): DVKVTQSSRYLVKRTGEKVFLECVQDMDHENMFWYRQDPGLGLRLIYFSYDVKMKEKGDIPEGYSVSREKKERFSLILESASTNQTSMYLCASSFWTSVYNEQFFGPGTRLTVL.